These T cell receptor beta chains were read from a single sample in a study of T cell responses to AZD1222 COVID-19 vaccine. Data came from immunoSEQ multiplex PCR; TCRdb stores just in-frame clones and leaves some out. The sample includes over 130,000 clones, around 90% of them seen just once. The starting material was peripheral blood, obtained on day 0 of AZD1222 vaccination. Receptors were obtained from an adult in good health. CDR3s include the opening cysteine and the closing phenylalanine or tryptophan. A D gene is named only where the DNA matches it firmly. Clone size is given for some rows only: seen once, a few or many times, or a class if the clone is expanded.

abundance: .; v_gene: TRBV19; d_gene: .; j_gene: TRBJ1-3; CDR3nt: TGTGCCAGTAGTATTGACAGGAGCTCTGGAAACACCATATATTTT; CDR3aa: CASSIDRSSGNTIYF
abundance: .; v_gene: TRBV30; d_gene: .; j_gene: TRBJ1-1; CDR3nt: TGTGCCTGGAGTGTTAAGGTAAACACTGAAGCTTTCTTT; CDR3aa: CAWSVKVNTEAFF
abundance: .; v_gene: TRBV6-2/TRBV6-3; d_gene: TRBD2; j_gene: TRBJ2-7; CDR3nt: TGTGCCAGCAGTGGACCCCTGAGCGGGAGGGCCTACGAGCAGTACTTC; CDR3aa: CASSGPLSGRAYEQYF
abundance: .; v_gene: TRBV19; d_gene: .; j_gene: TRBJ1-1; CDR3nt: TGTGCCAGTAGTATACTGGGCATGAGCACTGAAGCTTTCTTT; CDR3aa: CASSILGMSTEAFF
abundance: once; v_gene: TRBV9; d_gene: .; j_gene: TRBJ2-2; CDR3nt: TGTGCCAGCAGCGTAGGAATTGAGAGAGACTCCAGAACCACCGGGGAGCTGTTTTTT; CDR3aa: CASSVGIERDSRTTGELFF
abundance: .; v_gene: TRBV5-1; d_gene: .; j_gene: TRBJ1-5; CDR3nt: TGCGCCAGCAGTTGGGGGGGCGAGGCGTCTCAGCCCCAGCATTTT; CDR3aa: CASSWGGEASQPQHF
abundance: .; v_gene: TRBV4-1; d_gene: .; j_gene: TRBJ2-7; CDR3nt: TGCGCCAGCAGCCAAGTTGGCAGGGGTTATGAGCAGTACTTC; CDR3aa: CASSQVGRGYEQYF
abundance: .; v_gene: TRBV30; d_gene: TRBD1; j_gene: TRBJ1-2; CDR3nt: TGTGCCTGGAGTCAGTCAGGGGGCTATGGCTACACCTTC; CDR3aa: CAWSQSGGYGYTF
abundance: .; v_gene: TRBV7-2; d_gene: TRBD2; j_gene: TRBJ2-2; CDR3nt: TGTGCCAGCAGCTCCCGGACTAGCGGGAGGGGAGGGGAGCTGTTTTTT; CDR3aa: CASSSRTSGRGGELFF
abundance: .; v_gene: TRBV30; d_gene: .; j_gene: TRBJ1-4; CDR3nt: TGTGCCTGGAGCCGGCGGATCAATGAAAAACTGTTTTTT; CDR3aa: CAWSRRINEKLFF
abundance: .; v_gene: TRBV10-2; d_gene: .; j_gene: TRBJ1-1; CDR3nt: TGCGCCAGCAGTGAGATACAGGCACAGAACACTGAAGCTTTCTTT; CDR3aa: CASSEIQAQNTEAFF
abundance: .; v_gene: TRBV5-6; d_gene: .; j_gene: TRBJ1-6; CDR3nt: TGTGCCAGCAGCTACGGGACCGGGAATTCACCCCTCCACTTT; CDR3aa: CASSYGTGNSPLHF
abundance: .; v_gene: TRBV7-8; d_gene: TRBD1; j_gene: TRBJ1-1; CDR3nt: TGTGCCAGCAGTCCCCTACAGGGGACCAGGGACACTGAAGCTTTCTTT; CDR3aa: CASSPLQGTRDTEAFF
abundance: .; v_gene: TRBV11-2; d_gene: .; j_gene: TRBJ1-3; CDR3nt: TGTGCCAGCAGCGTAGGACTGCCCGGCTCGGGAAACACCATATATTTT; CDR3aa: CASSVGLPGSGNTIYF
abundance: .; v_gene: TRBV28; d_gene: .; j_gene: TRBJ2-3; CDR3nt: TGTGCCAGCAGTTTAGCGGGGAGCGATACGCAGTATTTT; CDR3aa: CASSLAGSDTQYF
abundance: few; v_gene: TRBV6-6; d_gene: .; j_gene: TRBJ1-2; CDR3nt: TGTGCCAGCAATGTAGAGGGTGTCGGATATGGCTACACCTTC; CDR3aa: CASNVEGVGYGYTF
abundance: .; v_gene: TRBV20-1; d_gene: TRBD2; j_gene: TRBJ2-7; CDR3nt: TGCAGTGCTAGTGGGGGTCTAGCGGGACGGTCCTACGAGCAGTACTTC; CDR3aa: CSASGGLAGRSYEQYF
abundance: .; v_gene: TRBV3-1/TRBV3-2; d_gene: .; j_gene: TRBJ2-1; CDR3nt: TGTGCCAGCAGCCACCCGAAGTACAATGAGCAGTTCTTC; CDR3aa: CASSHPKYNEQFF
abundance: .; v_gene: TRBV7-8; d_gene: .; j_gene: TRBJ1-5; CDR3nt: TGTGCCAGCAGCTTAGAGTGGGGGGGTTCCGATCAGCCCCAGCATTTT; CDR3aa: CASSLEWGGSDQPQHF
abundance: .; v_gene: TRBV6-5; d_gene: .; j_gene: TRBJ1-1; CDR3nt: TGTGCCAGCAGGGCCAGAGGAGGGAAGGACACTGAAGCTTTCTTT; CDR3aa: CASRARGGKDTEAFF
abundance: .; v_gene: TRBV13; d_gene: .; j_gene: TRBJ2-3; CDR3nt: TGTGCCAGCAGCCCTACGGATCTACAAGAAAGCACAGATACGCAGTATTTT; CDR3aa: CASSPTDLQESTDTQYF
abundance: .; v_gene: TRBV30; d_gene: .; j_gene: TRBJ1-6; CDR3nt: TGTGCCTGGAGTGTATTAGGTGGACAGCCCCTCCACTTT; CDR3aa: CAWSVLGGQPLHF
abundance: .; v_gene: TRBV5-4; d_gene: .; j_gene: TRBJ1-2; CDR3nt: TGTGCCAGCAGCTCAACCCGGGACACCAACCCGGGCTACACCTTC; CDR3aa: CASSSTRDTNPGYTF
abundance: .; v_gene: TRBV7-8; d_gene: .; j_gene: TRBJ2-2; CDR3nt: TGTGCCAGCAGCTTAGCAGGGGCCGGGACCGGGGAGCTGTTTTTT; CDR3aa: CASSLAGAGTGELFF
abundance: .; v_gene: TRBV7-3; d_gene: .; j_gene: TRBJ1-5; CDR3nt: TGTGCCAGCAGCCCCGACAGTAACAATCAGCCCCAGCATTTT; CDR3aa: CASSPDSNNQPQHF
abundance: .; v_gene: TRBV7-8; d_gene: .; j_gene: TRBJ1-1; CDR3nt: TGTGCCAGCTATGACGGCACTGAAGCTTTCTTT; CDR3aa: CASYDGTEAFF
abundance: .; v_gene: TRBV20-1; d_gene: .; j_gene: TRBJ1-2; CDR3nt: TGCAGTGCTAGATCCGTCTATGGCTACACCTTC; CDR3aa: CSARSVYGYTF
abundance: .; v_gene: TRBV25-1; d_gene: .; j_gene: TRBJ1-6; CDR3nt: TGTGCCAGCAGTGAACCACAGGGTTTTGCACCCCTCCACTTT; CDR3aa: CASSEPQGFAPLHF
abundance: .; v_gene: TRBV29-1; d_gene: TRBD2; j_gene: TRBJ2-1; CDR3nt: TGCAGCGTCGCGGGAGCTTCCCTTGGGAATGAGCAGTTCTTC; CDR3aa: CSVAGASLGNEQFF
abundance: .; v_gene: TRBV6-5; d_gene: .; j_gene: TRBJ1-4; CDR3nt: TGTGCCAGCAGTAGGGAGGGGTATGAAAAACTGTTTTTT; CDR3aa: CASSREGYEKLFF
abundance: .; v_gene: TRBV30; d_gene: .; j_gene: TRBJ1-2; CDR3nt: TGTGCCTCCGAGGGCTATGGCTACACCTTC; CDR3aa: CASEGYGYTF
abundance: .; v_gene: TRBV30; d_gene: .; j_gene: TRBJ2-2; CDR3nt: TGTGCCTGGAGTGTGGGATCCGGGGAGCTGTTTTTT; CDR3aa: CAWSVGSGELFF
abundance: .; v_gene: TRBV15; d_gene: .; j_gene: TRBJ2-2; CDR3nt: TGTGCCACCAGCAGAGGGACGGGGAACACCGGGGAGCTGTTTTTT; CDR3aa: CATSRGTGNTGELFF
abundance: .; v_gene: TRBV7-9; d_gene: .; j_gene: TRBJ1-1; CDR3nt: TGTGCCAGCACCGTTGGGCTTGAAGCTTTCTTT; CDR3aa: CASTVGLEAFF
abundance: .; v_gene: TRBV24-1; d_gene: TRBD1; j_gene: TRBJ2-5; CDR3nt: TGTGCCACCAGCCAGGGGGCCGGAGAGACCCAGTACTTC; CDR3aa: CATSQGAGETQYF
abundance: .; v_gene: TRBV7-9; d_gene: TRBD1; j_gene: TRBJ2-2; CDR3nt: TGTGCCAGCAGTTTGGGGACAGGGCTAACCGGGGAGCTGTTTTTT; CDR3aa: CASSLGTGLTGELFF
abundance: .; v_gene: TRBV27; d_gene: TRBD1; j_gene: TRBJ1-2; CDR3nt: TGTGCCAGCAGTTCAGGGGGCTATGGCTACACCTTC; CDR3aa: CASSSGGYGYTF
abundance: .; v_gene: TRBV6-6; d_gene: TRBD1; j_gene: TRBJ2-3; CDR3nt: TGTGCCAGCAGCAAACCCGACAGGGGGACAGATACGCAGTATTTT; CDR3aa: CASSKPDRGTDTQYF
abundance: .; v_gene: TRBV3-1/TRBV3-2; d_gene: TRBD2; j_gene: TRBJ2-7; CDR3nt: TGTGCCAGCAGCCAGGGGGCGCGGCTAGCGGGAGCCGAGCAGTACTTC; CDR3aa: CASSQGARLAGAEQYF
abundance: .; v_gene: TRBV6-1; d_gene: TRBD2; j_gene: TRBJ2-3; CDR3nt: TGTGCCAGCAGTGTAGGGGGACTAGCGGGAGTCCCAAGCACAGATACGCAGTATTTT; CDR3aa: CASSVGGLAGVPSTDTQYF
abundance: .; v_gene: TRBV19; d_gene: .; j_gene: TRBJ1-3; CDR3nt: TGTGCCAGTAGTTGGGGGCACACCATATATTTT; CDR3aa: CASSWGHTIYF
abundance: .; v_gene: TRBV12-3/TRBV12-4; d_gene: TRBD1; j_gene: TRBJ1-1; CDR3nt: TGTGCCAGCAGTTTAGAGGGACAGAAGGAAGCTTTCTTT; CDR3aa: CASSLEGQKEAFF
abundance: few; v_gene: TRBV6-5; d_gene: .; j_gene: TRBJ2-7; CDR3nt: TGTGCCAGCAGTATAACAGGGTCTTACGAGCAGTACTTC; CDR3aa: CASSITGSYEQYF
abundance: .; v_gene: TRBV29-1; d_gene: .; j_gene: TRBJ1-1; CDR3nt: TGCAGCGCAACACAGGATGGGGCCACTGAAGCTTTCTTT; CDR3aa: CSATQDGATEAFF
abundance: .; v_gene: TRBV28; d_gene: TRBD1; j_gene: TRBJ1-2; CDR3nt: TGTGCCAGCAGTTCGACAGGGGTCGGAACGGACTATGGCTACACCTTC; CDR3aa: CASSSTGVGTDYGYTF